A selection of T cell receptor beta chains follows, all from one sample in a study of patients and donors after allogeneic stem cell transplantation. MiXCR, run by TCRdb on the RT-PCR reads, gives a single entry per CDR3 protein. Seen here are over 150,000 distinct CDR3 sequences, approximately 30% observed once, and the top ten hold approximately 3.5%. The sequenced sample was blood, either unsorted or a sorted T cell fraction (not recorded which). Receptors originate from a human donor who was either an allogeneic HSCT recipient or a stem cell or donor lymphocyte infusion donor (not recorded which). It is not recorded whose cells these are; they may come from a transplant donor. CDR3s include the opening cysteine and the closing phenylalanine or tryptophan. Fields, in order: J gene, V gene, clone size, CDR3 protein. Part of the rows lack a size; the others show once, few, many or a class for expanded clones.

>TRBJ1-1|TRBV29-1|many
CSVEGHQGKNTEAFF
>TRBJ2-7|TRBV20-1|NA
CSADSVTAYEQYF
>TRBJ1-1|TRBV12-3/TRBV12-4|many
CASTFSASGAFF
>TRBJ1-3|TRBV6-5|NA
CASSRLYPGDTIYF
>TRBJ1-2|TRBV29-1|NA
CSVPRQAGYTF
>TRBJ2-3|TRBV29-1|NA
CSVEGDTDTQYF
>TRBJ1-4|TRBV7-9|few
CASSLGDRTANEKLFF
>TRBJ2-5|TRBV5-1|NA
CASSPRGQGETQYF
>TRBJ2-1|TRBV7-2|NA
CASSFVQGRTEQFF
>TRBJ2-3|TRBV6-2/TRBV6-3|few
CASSYSTSGSSDTQYF
>TRBJ2-5|TRBV12-3/TRBV12-4|few
CASSLLGQTQYF
>TRBJ1-4|TRBV5-4|NA
CASSFRENEKLFF
>TRBJ1-4|TRBV6-5|NA
CASRETVSNEKLFF
>TRBJ2-3|TRBV20-1|NA
CSDSGNEGPQYF